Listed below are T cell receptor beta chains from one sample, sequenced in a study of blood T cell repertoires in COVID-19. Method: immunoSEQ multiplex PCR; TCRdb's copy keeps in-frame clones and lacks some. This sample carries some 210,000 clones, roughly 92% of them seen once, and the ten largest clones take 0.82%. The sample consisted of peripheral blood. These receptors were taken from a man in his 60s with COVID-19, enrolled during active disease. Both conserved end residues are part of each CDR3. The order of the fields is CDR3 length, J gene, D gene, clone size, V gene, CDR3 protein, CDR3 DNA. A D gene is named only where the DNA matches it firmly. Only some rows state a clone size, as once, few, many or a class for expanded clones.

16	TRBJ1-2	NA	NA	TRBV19	CASSIFAASDIYGYTF	TGTGCCAGTAGTATATTCGCCGCGTCGGACATCTATGGCTACACCTTC
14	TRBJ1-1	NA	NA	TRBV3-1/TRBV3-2	CASSQELGGTEAFF	TGTGCCAGCAGCCAAGAACTGGGGGGTACTGAAGCTTTCTTT
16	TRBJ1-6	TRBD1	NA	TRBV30	CAWSAPTTGLRSPLHF	TGTGCCTGGAGTGCCCCAACGACAGGGCTAAGATCACCCCTCCACTTT
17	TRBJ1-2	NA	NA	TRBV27	CASSPPGGGREDYGYTF	TGTGCCAGCAGCCCCCCGGGGGGGGGCAGGGAAGACTATGGCTACACCTTC
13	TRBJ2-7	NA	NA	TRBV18	CASSPPSLYEQYF	TGTGCCAGCTCACCACCAAGCCTGTACGAGCAGTACTTC
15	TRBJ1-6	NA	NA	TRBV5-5	CASSLGGNHNSPLHF	TGTGCCAGCAGCTTAGGGGGAAACCATAATTCACCCCTCCACTTT
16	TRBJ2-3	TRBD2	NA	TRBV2	CASSDQIAGGTDTQYF	TGTGCCAGCAGTGACCAAATAGCGGGAGGGACAGATACGCAGTATTTT
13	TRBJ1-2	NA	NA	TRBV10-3	CAISEVGVAGYTF	TGTGCCATCAGTGAGGTCGGGGTGGCTGGCTACACCTTC
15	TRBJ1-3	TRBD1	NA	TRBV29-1	CSAGGTGSSGNTIYF	TGCAGCGCTGGAGGGACAGGGAGCTCTGGAAACACCATATATTTT
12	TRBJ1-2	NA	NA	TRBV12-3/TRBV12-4	CASSLQGYGYTF	TGTGCCAGCAGTTTACAGGGGTATGGCTACACCTTC
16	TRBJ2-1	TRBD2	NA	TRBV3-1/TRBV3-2	CASSQDPGLATNEQFF	TGTGCCAGCAGCCAAGACCCGGGACTAGCGACCAATGAGCAGTTCTTC
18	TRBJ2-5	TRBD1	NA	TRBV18	CASSPVPTTGGGQETQYF	TGTGCCAGCTCACCGGTTCCAACGACAGGGGGTGGACAAGAGACCCAGTACTTC
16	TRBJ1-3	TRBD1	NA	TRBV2	CASSVDGRGPGNTIYF	TGTGCCAGCAGTGTCGATGGCAGGGGGCCTGGAAACACCATATATTTT
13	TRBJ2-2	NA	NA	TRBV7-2	CASSPRSTGELFF	TGTGCCAGCAGCCCTAGGTCCACCGGGGAGCTGTTTTTT
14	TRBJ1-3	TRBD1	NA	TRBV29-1	CSGMDRNSGNTIYF	TGCAGCGGGATGGACAGGAACTCTGGAAACACCATATATTTT
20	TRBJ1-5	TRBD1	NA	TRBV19	CASSGGQGGSASYSNQPQHF	TGTGCCAGTAGTGGTGGCCAGGGGGGATCGGCCTCATATAGCAATCAGCCCCAGCATTTT
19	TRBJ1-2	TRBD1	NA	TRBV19	CASSAPGSGTGGLSYGYTF	TGTGCCAGTAGTGCGCCAGGCTCCGGGACAGGGGGTCTTTCATATGGCTACACCTTC
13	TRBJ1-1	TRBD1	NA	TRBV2	CASRQTGDTEAFF	TGTGCCAGCAGGCAAACAGGGGATACTGAAGCTTTCTTT
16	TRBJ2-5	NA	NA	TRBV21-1	CASSKPQRGLQETQYF	TGTGCCAGCAGCAAACCCCAGCGGGGGCTCCAAGAGACCCAGTACTTC
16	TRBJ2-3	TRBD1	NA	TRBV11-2	CASSLGGTGGTDTQYF	TGTGCCAGCAGCTTAGGGGGGACAGGGGGTACAGATACGCAGTATTTT
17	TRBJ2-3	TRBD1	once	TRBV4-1	CASSLVAGTGGKDTQYF	TGCGCCAGCAGCTTAGTCGCCGGGACAGGGGGCAAAGATACGCAGTATTTT
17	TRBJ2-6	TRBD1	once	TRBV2	CASITGTGRNGANVLTF	TGTGCCAGCATTACCGGGACAGGGAGAAATGGGGCCAACGTCCTGACTTTC
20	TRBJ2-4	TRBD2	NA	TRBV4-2	CASSQRGLAGSAPAKNIQYF	TGTGCCAGCAGCCAACGAGGACTAGCGGGGTCGGCACCGGCCAAAAACATTCAGTACTTC
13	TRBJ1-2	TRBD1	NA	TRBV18	CASSQDYRGGYTF	TGTGCCAGCTCACAGGATTACAGGGGCGGCTACACCTTC
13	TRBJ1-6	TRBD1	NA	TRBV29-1	CSVGQGASSPLHF	TGCAGCGTCGGACAGGGGGCTTCTTCACCCCTCCACTTT